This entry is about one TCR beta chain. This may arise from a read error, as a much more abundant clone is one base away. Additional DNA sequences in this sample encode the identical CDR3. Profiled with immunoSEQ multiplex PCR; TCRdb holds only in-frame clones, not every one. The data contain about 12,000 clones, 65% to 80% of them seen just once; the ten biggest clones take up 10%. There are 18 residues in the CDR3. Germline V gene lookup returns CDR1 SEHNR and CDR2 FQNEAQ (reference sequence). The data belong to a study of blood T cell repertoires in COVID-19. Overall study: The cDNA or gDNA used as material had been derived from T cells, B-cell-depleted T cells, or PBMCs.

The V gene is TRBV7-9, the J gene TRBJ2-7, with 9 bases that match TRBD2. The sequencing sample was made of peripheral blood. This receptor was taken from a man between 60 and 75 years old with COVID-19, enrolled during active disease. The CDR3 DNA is TGTCCCAGCCGCTTCGGGGGCGGAGCGGGGGGCGCATCCTACGAGCAGTACTTC. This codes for CPSRFGGGAGGASYEQYF.